One sample yielded the 28 T cell receptor beta chains listed below, sequenced in a study of long-term antiretroviral therapy in people with HIV. An immunoSEQ assay, version v3.0, was performed at survey level. Produced via immunoSEQ multiplex PCR; TCRdb's table is partial and in-frame only. Of 15,000 to 20,000 clones detected, 65% to 85% appear once; the ten largest clones hold roughly a tenth. Sequences were derived from unsorted PBMCs, sampled 2.3 years after starting antiretroviral therapy. The receptors were gathered from a woman in her 40s with HIV.

The chain carries TRBV6-1 and TRBJ2-7, with a possible D match to TRBD1 (6 bases). Germline V gene sequence: CDR1 MNHNS, CDR2 SASEGT. The CDR3 consists of 16 residues. Trimming pared 0 bases from V and 3 bases from J, leaving 15 bases between. CDR3: CASSEARRQAGYEQYF. The CDR3 DNA sequence: TGTGCCAGCAGTGAAGCGAGGAGACAGGCGGGCTACGAGCAGTACTTC.

This clone is a singleton in its sample. The J gene is TRBJ1-4, the V gene TRBV5-6; no clear D. V lost 5 bases and J lost 4, with 12 bases in between. The CDR3 covers 14 residues. Germline V gives CDR1 SGHDT, CDR2 YYEEEE. The CDR3 protein is CASSRRLRNEKLFF. CDR3 nucleotides: TGTGCCAGCAGTCGACGGCTCCGTAATGAAAAACTGTTTTTT.

The rearrangement joins TRBV15 to TRBJ2-6, with 16 nucleotides matching TRBD2. CDR3 length: 18 amino acids. CDR1 and CDR2 from the germline V gene are LNHNV and YYDKDF (reference sequence). The V gene end was trimmed by 4 bases and the J gene end by 2 bases; junction bases not matched to a gene: 2. CDR3 sequence: CATSTGLAGGPGANVLTF. The CDR3 coding sequence is TGTGCCACCAGCACGGGACTAGCGGGGGGGCCTGGGGCCAACGTCCTGACTTTC. Full variable domain (rest looked up from reference TRBV15 and TRBJ2-6): DAMVIQNPRYQVTQFGKPVTLSCSQTLNHNVMYWYQQKSSQAPKLLFHYYDKDFNNEADTPDNFQSRRPNTSFCFLDIRSPGLGDTAMYLCATSTGLAGGPGANVLTFGAGSRLTVL.

The chain carries TRBV6-1 and TRBJ2-1; D is unclear. The CDR3 has 14 residues. Looked up from germline, CDR1 is MNHNS and CDR2 is SASEGT. The V and J ends lost 1 base and 8 bases respectively, with 12 bases between them. The CDR3 spells CASSEVWSPDEQFF. The DNA of the CDR3 is TGTGCCAGCAGTGAAGTTTGGAGTCCGGATGAGCAGTTCTTC.

This clone has more than one count but fewer than ten. The chain joins TRBV11-2 to TRBJ2-1; D remains unclear. Trimming removed 5 bases at V and 0 bases at J, with 11 bases between. This CDR3 is 15 amino acids long. Germline CDR1 is SGHAT and CDR2 is FQNNGV. The CDR3 nucleotides are TGTGCCAGCAGCCCCCTGGAAAGCTCCTACAATGAGCAGTTCTTC. Protein sequence: CASSPLESSYNEQFF. Complete variable domain (other parts from reference TRBV11-2 and TRBJ2-1): EAGVAQSPRYKIIEKRQSVAFWCNPISGHATLYWYQQILGQGPKLLIQFQNNGVVDDSQLPKDRFSAERLKGVDSTLKIQPAKLEDSAVYLCASSPLESSYNEQFFGPGTRLTVL.

The chain joins TRBV2 to TRBJ1-3; D is perhaps TRBD1 (5 bases). V gave up 10 bases and J gave up 0 bases, with 25 bases separating them. The V gene's germline CDR1 is SNHLY and CDR2 FYNNEI. There are 18 residues in the CDR3. The DNA for the CDR3 is TGTGCCACCCGGGGATTGCCCGACAGCGTTTTCTCTGGAAACACCATATATTTT. Amino acid sequence: CATRGLPDSVFSGNTIYF.

The gene calls are TRBV30 and TRBJ2-7; TRBD1 agrees at 9 bases. This CDR3 comprises 14 residues. V lost 4 bases and J lost 7; bases outside the gene matches: 11. CDR1 and CDR2 from the germline V gene are GTSNPN and SVGIG (reference sequence). As DNA, the CDR3 is TGTGCCTGGACCTGGGACAGGGCCGAATCAGAGCAGTACTTC. The encoded protein is CAWTWDRAESEQYF.

This rearrangement joins TRBV7-2 to TRBJ1-3, with TRBD1 matching 9 bases. The CDR3 has 16 amino acids. The ends lost 4 bases at V and 1 base at J; junction bases unmatched: 5. In germline, CDR1 is SGHTA, CDR2 FQGNSA. The CDR3 bases are TGTGCCAGCAGCTCTCTGGGACAGGGATCTGGAAACACCATATATTTT. This translates into CASSSLGQGSGNTIYF. The complete variable domain, with remaining parts taken from reference TRBV7-2 and TRBJ1-3, reads GAGVSQSPSNKVTEKGKDVELRCDPISGHTALYWYRQSLGQGLEFLIYFQGNSAPDKSGLPSDRFSAERTGGSVSTLTIQRTQQEDSAVYLCASSSLGQGSGNTIYFGEGSWLTVV.

This chain uses TRBV18 with TRBJ1-1, with D possibly TRBD1 on 6 matching bases. The CDR3 runs to 15 residues. Germline lookup yields CDR1 KGHSH and CDR2 LQKENI. Trimming stripped 0 bases from V and 3 bases from J, with 11 bases between. DNA of the CDR3: TGTGCCAGCTCACCACCTACAGGGCGGGACACTGAAGCTTTCTTT. This sequence encodes CASSPPTGRDTEAFF.

V usage is TRBV19 and J usage is TRBJ1-4; D might be TRBD1 (5 bases). Germline V CDR1 and CDR2: LNHDA, SQIVND (reference sequence). This CDR3 has 15 amino acids. V dropped 8 bases and J dropped 6 bases, with 19 bases sitting between them. CDR3 sequence: CASAETWGSHEKLFF. CDR3 coding DNA: TGTGCCAGTGCCGAGACTTGGGGGTCACATGAAAAACTGTTTTTT.

The V gene is TRBV5-6, the J gene TRBJ2-1, with D hard to call. Deletions cut 1 base from V and 0 bases from J, with 11 bases between. Germline V gene data show CDR1 as SGHDT and CDR2 as YYEEEE. The CDR3 length is 16 residues. The CDR3 nucleotides read TGTGCCAGCAGCTTGAAGGGAAAAAGCTCCTACAATGAGCAGTTCTTC. It specifies CASSLKGKSSYNEQFF.

V is TRBV27 and J is TRBJ2-7; tentative D call: TRBD2 (6 bases). The CDR3 consists of 15 residues. The germline gives CDR1 MNHEY, CDR2 SMNVEV (reference sequence). V was trimmed by 5 bases and J by 5 bases, leaving 19 bases between them. This CDR3 is CASSRTSRSFHEQYF. Here the CDR3 DNA reads TGTGCCAGCAGTCGCACTAGCAGGAGTTTCCACGAGCAGTACTTC.

A single count supports this clone. This rearrangement joins TRBV7-9 to TRBJ1-2; D call uncertain. CDR3 length equals 15 residues. V gave up 5 bases and J gave up 8 bases, with 21 bases separating them. The germline V gene has CDR1 SEHNR and CDR2 FQNEAQ (reference sequence). The CDR3 loop reads CASSLAVEGAVGYTF. DNA of the CDR3: TGTGCCAGCAGCCTGGCGGTGGAGGGCGCGGTAGGCTACACCTTC. Using reference TRBV7-9 and TRBJ1-2 for the parts outside the CDR3, the full variable domain is DTGVSQNPRHKITKRGQNVTFRCDPISEHNRLYWYRQTLGQGPEFLTYFQNEAQLEKSRLLSDRFSAERPKGSFSTLEIQRTEQGDSAMYLCASSLAVEGAVGYTFGSGTRLTVV.

The chain's CDR3 is CASSLAIGESEKLFF. The CDR3 nucleotides are TGTGCCAGCAGCTTGGCCATAGGGGAGAGTGAAAAACTGTTTTTT. The J gene is TRBJ1-4, the V gene TRBV5-4; TRBD1 is a possible D gene (5 bases). The CDR3 is 15 amino acids. V was clipped by 0 bases and J by 7 bases, with 13 bases between them. Germline V gene sequence: CDR1 SGHNT, CDR2 YYREEE (reference sequence). Filled out from reference TRBV5-4 and TRBJ1-4, the complete variable domain reads ETGVTQSPTHLIKTRGQQVTLRCSSQSGHNTVSWYQQALGQGPQFIFQYYREEENGRGNFPPRFSGLQFPNYSSELNVNALELDDSALYLCASSLAIGESEKLFFGSGTQLSVL.

The count of this clone is one. The V and J genes are TRBV6-5 and TRBJ1-1, with D hard to call. The CDR3 contains 16 residues. Trimming stripped 4 bases from V and 3 bases from J, with 18 bases between. Germline V gene lookup returns CDR1 MNHEY and CDR2 SVGAGI. The CDR3 sequence is CASSSTPDTSDTEAFF. In DNA form, the CDR3 reads TGTGCCAGCAGTTCTACCCCCGACACATCGGACACTGAAGCTTTCTTT.

The CDR3: CASSQPTGEGGGVQYF. The CDR3 DNA sequence: TGTGCCAGCAGCCAACCGACCGGGGAGGGGGGAGGTGTGCAGTACTTC. V usage is TRBV4-2 and J usage is TRBJ2-7; D is possibly TRBD2 (7 bases). Germline assignment: CDR1 LGHNA and CDR2 YNFKEQ. Between the trimmed V and J ends, which lost 2 bases and 9 bases, there was a span of 23 bases. The CDR3 extends over 16 amino acids.

This clone was recorded only once. This chain links TRBV11-2 with TRBJ2-3; D gene ambiguous. Trimming pared 1 base from V and 9 bases from J, leaving 8 bases between. The V gene's germline CDR1 is SGHAT and CDR2 FQNNGV. The CDR3 is 12 residues long. This CDR3 reads CASSLGTVTQYF. DNA of the CDR3: TGTGCCAGCAGCTTAGGTACCGTCACGCAGTATTTT.

As regards this clone: One end of the junction fails to match germline, which may point to a read error. The CDR3 DNA reads as TGTGCTAGCAGCCCCCCCGGGGACTACGAGCAGTACTTC. Its protein product is CASSPPGDYEQYF. The chain recombines TRBV7-7 with TRBJ2-5; possible D gene TRBD2, 5 bases. Matching the DNA end better, TRBJ2-7 makes the J call doubtful. The CDR3 consists of 13 residues. The germline gives CDR1 SSHAT, CDR2 FNYEAQ (reference sequence).

The chain carries TRBV6-5 and TRBJ2-7; 8 nucleotides match TRBD2. V lost 4 bases and J lost 3; bases outside the gene matches: 5. The germline V gene has CDR1 MNHEY and CDR2 SVGAGI. The CDR3 spans 14 residues. Here the CDR3 DNA reads TGTGCCAGCAGTTTGAGTAGCGGGGACTACGAGCAGTACTTC. Its translation: CASSLSSGDYEQYF.

Concerning this clone: One end of the junction is discordant with germline, which a read error may explain. Within the sample, other DNA sequences also encode this same CDR3. The rearrangement links TRBV4-1 to TRBJ1-1; D perhaps matches TRBD1 (6 bases). The CDR3 is 14 amino acids. From germline, CDR1 is MGHRA and CDR2 YSYEKL. CDR3 nucleotides: TGCGCCAGCAGCCTTAACTCAGGACAGCCGGAAGCCTTCTTT. This sequence encodes CASSLNSGQPEAFF.

The gene calls are TRBV6-5 and TRBJ1-2; perhaps TRBD1 as D (6 bases). V gave up 5 bases and J gave up 0 bases, with 13 bases separating them. The CDR3 spans 15 residues. Germline values: CDR1 MNHEY, CDR2 SVGAGI. DNA of the CDR3: TGTGCCAGCAGTCCCCGGCGGACAGCTAACTATGGCTACACCTTC. It codes for CASSPRRTANYGYTF.

The chain carries TRBV5-1 and TRBJ2-3, with a weak D call TRBD2 (7 bases). Trimming took off 9 bases at V and 6 bases at J, with 14 bases between the two ends. Germline assignment: CDR1 SGHRS and CDR2 YFSETQ. This CDR3 spans 12 amino acids. The CDR3 spells CAKGGAGDTQYF. CDR3 sequence (DNA): TGCGCCAAGGGGGGGGCGGGGGATACGCAGTATTTT.

The table lists this clone with a few counts. The chain has TRBV6-6 and TRBJ1-5; perhaps TRBD1 as D (5 bases). This CDR3 is 14 amino acids long. Germline lookup yields CDR1 MNHNY and CDR2 SVGAGI (reference sequence). Trimming pared 2 bases from V and 7 bases from J, leaving 12 bases between. CDR3 nucleotides: TGTGCCAGCAGTTACCCAGGGACGTACCAGCCCCAGCATTTT. Encoded protein: CASSYPGTYQPQHF.

The gene calls are TRBV2 and TRBJ1-6; TRBD1 agrees at 7 bases. The J segment lost 6 bases and the V segment lost 7 bases, leaving 6 bases of the junction unmatched. CDR1 is SNHLY and CDR2 is FYNNEI in the germline V gene. The CDR3 totals 14 residues. The CDR3 nucleotides read TGTGCCAGCAATGGACAGGTGACTAATTCACCCCTCCACTTT. Its protein product is CASNGQVTNSPLHF. Full variable domain (missing parts from reference TRBV2 and TRBJ1-6): EPEVTQTPSHQVTQMGQEVILRCVPISNHLYFYWYRQILGQKVEFLVSFYNNEISEKSEIFDDQFSVERPDGSNFTLKIRSTKLEDSAMYFCASNGQVTNSPLHFGNGTRLTVT.

This rearrangement joins TRBV5-1 to TRBJ1-4; D remains unclear. The V end lost 1 base, the J end lost 8 bases, and 15 bases lay between the germline ends. The CDR3 has 15 amino acids. CDR1 SGHRS and CDR2 YFSETQ come from the germline V gene. CDR3 DNA sequence: TGCGCCAGCAGCTTGAGTGGAACAGCGGGAGAAAAACTGTTTTTT. Amino acids: CASSLSGTAGEKLFF.

This clone was seen only once. This chain connects TRBV7-6 to TRBJ2-1; 8 bases match TRBD2. The germline V gene encodes CDR1 SGHVS and CDR2 FNYEAQ. J gave up 4 bases and V 5 bases, and 10 bases lay outside the gene matches. This CDR3 region has 16 residues. CDR3 in DNA: TGTGCCAGCAGCCTCGCGGCGGGGGGTCTATACAATGAGCAGTTCTTC. This translates into CASSLAAGGLYNEQFF.

This clone has just a few counts. The chain couples TRBV15 to TRBJ1-5; tentatively, D is TRBD1 (5 bases). V lost 0 bases and J lost 4, with 10 bases in between. The V gene's germline CDR1 is LNHNV and CDR2 YYDKDF (reference sequence). CDR3 length: 15 amino acids. The CDR3 here is CATSRERGRNQPQHF. The CDR3 nucleotides are TGTGCCACCAGCAGAGAAAGGGGAAGAAATCAGCCCCAGCATTTT.

The CDR3 reads CASSPGQFFQETQYF. DNA of the CDR3: TGTGCCAGCAGCCCGGGACAGTTTTTCCAAGAGACCCAGTACTTC. V gene TRBV7-9 combines with J gene TRBJ2-5; the match to TRBD1 covers 7 bases. This CDR3 has 15 residues. J lost 1 base, V lost 5 bases, and 7 bases had no gene match. CDR1 and CDR2 (germline): SEHNR, FQNEAQ (reference sequence).